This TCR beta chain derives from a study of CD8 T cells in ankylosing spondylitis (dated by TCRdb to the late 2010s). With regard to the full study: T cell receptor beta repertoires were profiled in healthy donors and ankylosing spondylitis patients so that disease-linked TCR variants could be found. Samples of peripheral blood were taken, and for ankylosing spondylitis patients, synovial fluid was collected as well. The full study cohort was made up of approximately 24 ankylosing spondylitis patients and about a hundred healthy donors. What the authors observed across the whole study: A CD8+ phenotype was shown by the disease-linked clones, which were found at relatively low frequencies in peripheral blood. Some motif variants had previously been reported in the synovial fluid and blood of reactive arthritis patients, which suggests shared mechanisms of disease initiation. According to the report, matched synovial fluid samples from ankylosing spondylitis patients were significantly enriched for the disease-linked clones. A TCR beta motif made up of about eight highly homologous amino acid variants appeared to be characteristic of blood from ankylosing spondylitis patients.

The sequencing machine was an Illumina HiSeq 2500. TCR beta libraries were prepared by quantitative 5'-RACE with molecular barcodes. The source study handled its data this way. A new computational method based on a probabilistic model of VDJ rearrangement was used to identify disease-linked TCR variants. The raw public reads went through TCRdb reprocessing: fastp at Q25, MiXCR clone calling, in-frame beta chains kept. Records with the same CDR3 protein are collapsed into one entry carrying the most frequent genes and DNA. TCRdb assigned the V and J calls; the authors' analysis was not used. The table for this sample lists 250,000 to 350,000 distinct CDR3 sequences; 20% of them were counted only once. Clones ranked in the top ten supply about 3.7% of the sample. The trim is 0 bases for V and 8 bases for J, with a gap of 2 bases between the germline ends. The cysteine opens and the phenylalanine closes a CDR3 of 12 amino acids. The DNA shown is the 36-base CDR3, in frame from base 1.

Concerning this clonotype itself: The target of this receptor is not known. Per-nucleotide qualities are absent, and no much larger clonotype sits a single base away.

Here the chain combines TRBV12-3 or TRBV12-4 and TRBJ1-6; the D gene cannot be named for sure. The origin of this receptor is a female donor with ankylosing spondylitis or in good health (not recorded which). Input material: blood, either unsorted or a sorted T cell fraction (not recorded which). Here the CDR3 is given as CASSLADSPLHF. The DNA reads TGTGCCAGCAGTTTAGCCGATTCACCCCTCCACTTT.